This TCR beta chain was sequenced in a study of blood T cell repertoires in COVID-19. Trimming took off 3 bases at V and 4 bases at J, with 8 bases between the two ends. Germline lookup yields CDR1 SGHNT and CDR2 YENEEA. The CDR3 loop spans 13 amino acids. The study drew participants aged about 18 to 95 years from some 23 US areas. A remark on this clone: The sample has other DNA sequences that encode this CDR3 too.

Per the original methods: From reference gene primer amplification, estimates of nucleated cell counts were derived. Assay: immunoSEQ multiplex PCR; the TCRdb copy retains only in-frame clones and omits some. That table gives V, J and clone size, and the DNA gave D and trimming. Of fewer than 350,000 clones in the sample, about nine tenths were seen once. The chain uses TRBV11-3 and TRBJ2-3; perhaps TRBD1 as D (6 bases). Sample: PBMCs or T cells enriched from blood (not recorded which). This receptor was obtained from a man aged 55 to 70 who had recovered from COVID-19. CDR3 coding DNA: TGTGCCAGCAGCTTGGACAGCCCAGATACGCAGTATTTT. Encoded protein: CASSLDSPDTQYF.